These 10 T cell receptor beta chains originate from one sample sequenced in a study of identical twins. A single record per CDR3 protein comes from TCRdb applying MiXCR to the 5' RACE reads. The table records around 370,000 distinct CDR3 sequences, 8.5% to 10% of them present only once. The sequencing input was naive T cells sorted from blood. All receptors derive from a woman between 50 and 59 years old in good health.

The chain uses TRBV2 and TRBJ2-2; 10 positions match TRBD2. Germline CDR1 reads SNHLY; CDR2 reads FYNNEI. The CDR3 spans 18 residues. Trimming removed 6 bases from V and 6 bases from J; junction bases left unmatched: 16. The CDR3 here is CASSVSGREKVEAGELFF. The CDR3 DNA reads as TGTGCCAGCAGCGTGAGCGGGAGGGAGAAAGTGGAGGCCGGGGAGCTGTTTTTT. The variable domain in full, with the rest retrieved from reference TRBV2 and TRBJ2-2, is EPEVTQTPSHQVTQMGQEVILRCVPISNHLYFYWYRQILGQKVEFLVSFYNNEISEKSEIFDDQFSVERPDGSNFTLKIRSTKLEDSAMYFCASSVSGREKVEAGELFFGEGSRLTVL.

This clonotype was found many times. The DNA for the CDR3 is TGTGCCACCAGTGACACGGGACAGGGGATGGCTGAAGCTTTCTTT. Protein sequence: CATSDTGQGMAEAFF. This rearrangement joins TRBV24-1 to TRBJ1-1, with 10 nucleotides matching TRBD1. J gave up 6 bases and V 4 bases, and 7 bases lay outside the gene matches. Germline V gene sequence: CDR1 KGHDR, CDR2 SFDVKD. This CDR3 is 15 amino acids long.

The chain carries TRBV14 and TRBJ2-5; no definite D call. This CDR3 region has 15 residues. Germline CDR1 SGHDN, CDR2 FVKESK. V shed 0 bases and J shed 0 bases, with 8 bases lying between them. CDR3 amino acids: CASSQDLGYQETQYF. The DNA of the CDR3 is TGTGCCAGCAGCCAAGATCTAGGCTACCAAGAGACCCAGTACTTC. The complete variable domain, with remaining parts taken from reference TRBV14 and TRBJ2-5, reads EAGVTQFPSHSVIEKGQTVTLRCDPISGHDNLYWYRRVMGKEIKFLLHFVKESKQDESGMPNNRFLAERTGGTYSTLKVQPAELEDSGVYFCASSQDLGYQETQYFGPGTRLLVL.

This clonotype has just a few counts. The CDR3 region is CSARDTKGTRSNEKLFF. As DNA, the CDR3 is TGCAGTGCTAGAGATACGAAGGGTACGCGGTCTAATGAAAAACTGTTTTTT. This chain links TRBV20-1 with TRBJ1-4, with no clear D. Between the trimmed V and J ends, which lost 0 bases and 3 bases, there was a span of 17 bases. The CDR3 sequence is 17 residues long. Germline loops: CDR1 DFQATT, CDR2 SNEGSKA (reference sequence).

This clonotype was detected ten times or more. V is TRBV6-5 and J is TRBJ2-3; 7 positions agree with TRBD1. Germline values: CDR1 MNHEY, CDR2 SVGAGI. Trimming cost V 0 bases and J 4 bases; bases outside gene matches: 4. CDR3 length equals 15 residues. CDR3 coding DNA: TGTGCCAGCAGTTACTCAGGGCAGGGGGCAGATACGCAGTATTTT. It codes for CASSYSGQGADTQYF.

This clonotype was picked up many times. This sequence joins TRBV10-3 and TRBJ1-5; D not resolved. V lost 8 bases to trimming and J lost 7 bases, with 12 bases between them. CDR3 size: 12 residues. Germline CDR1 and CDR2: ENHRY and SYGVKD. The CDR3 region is CAISGPNQPQHF. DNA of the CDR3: TGTGCCATCTCGGGCCCCAACCAGCCCCAGCATTTT.

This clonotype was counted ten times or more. CDR3 region: CASSPPGQAHEKLFF. CDR3 DNA: TGTGCCAGCAGCCCACCGGGACAGGCGCATGAAAAACTGTTTTTT. The gene calls are TRBV12-3 or TRBV12-4 and TRBJ1-4; 8 bases line up with TRBD1. The CDR3 runs 15 residues. The ends lost 6 bases at V and 6 bases at J; junction bases unmatched: 9.

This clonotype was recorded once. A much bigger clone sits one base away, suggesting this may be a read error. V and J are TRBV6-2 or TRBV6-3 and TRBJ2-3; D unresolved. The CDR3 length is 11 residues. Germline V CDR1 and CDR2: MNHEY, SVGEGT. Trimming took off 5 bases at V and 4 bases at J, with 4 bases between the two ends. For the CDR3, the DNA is TGTGCCAGCAGTCACCCAGATACGCAGTATTTT. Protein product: CASSHPDTQYF.

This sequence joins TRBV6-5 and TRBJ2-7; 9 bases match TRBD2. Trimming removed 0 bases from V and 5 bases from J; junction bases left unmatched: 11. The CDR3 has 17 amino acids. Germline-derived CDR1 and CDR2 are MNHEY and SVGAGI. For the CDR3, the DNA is TGTGCCAGCAGTTACTCGAGGTTAGCGGGAGTTTTTCACGAGCAGTACTTC. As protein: CASSYSRLAGVFHEQYF.

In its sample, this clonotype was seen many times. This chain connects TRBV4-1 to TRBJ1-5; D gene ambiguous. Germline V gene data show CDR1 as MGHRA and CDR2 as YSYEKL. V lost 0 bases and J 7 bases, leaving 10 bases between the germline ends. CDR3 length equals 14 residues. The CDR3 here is CASSQERVGQPQHF. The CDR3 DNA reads TGCGCCAGCAGCCAAGAGCGGGTAGGCCAGCCCCAGCATTTT.